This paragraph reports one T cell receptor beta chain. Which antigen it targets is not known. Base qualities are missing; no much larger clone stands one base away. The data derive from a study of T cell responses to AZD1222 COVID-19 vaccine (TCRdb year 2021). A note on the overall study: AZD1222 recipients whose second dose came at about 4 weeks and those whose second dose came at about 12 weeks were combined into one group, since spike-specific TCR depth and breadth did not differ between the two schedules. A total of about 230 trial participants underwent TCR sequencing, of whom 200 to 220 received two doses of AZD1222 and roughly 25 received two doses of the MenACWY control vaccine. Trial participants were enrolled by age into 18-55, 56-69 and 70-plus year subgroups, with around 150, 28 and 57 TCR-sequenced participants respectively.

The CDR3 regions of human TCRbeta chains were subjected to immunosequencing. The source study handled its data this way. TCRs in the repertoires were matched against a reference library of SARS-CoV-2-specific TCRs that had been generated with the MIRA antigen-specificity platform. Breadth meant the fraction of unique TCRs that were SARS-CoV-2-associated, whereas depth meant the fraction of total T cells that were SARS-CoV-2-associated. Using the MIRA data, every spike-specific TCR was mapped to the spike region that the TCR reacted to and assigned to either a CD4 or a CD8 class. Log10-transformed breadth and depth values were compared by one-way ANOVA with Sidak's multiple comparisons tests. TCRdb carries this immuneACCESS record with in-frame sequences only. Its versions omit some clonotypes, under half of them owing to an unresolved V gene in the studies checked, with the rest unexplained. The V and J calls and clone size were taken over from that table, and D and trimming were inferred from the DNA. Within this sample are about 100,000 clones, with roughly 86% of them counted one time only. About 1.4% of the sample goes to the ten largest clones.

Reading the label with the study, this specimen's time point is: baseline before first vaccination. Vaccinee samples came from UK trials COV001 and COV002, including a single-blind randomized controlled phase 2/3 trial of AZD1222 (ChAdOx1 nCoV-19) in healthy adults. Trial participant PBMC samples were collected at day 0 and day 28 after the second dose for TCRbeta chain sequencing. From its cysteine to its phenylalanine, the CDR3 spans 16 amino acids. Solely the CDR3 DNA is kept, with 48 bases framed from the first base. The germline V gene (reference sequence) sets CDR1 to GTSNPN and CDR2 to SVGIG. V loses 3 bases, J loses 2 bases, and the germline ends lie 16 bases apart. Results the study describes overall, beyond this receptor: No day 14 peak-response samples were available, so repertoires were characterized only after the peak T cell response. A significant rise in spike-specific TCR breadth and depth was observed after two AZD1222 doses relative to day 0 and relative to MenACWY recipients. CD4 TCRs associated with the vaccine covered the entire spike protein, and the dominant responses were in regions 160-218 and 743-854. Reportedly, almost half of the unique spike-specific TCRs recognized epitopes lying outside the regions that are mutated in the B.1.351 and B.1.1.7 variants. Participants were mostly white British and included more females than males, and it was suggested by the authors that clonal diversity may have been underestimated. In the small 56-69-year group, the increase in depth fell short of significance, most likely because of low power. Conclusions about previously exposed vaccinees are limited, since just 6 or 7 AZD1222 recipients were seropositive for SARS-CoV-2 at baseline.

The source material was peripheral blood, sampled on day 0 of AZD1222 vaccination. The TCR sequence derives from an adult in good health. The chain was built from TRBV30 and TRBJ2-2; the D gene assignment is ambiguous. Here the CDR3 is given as CAWRLKGRENTGELFF. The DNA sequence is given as TGTGCCTGGAGACTAAAGGGCCGAGAAAACACCGGGGAGCTGTTTTTT. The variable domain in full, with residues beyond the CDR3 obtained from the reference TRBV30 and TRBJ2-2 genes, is SQTIHQWPATLVQPVGSPLSLECTVEGTSNPNLYWYRQAAGRGLQLLFYSVGIGQISSEVPQNLSASRPQDRQFILSSKKLLLSDSGFYLCAWRLKGRENTGELFFGEGSRLTVL.